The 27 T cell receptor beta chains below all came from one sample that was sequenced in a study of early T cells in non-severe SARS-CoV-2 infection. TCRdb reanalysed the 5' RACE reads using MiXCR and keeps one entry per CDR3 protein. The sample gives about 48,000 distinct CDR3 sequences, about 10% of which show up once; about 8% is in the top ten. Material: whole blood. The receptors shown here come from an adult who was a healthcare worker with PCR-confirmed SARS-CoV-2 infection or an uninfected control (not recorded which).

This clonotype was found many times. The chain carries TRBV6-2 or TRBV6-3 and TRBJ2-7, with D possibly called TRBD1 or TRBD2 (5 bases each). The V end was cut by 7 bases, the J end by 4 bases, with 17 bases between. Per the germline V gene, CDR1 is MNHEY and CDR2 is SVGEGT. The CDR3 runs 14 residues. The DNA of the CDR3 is TGTGCCAGCACCTGGTCGGGGCCCGCATACGAGCAGTACTTC. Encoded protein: CASTWSGPAYEQYF.

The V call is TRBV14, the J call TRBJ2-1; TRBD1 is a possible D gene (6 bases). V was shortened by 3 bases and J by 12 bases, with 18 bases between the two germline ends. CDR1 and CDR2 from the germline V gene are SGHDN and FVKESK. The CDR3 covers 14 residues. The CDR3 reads CASSQLLATGSQFF. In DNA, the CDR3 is TGTGCCAGCAGCCAGCTGCTGGCGACAGGTTCGCAGTTCTTC.

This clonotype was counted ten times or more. The CDR3 region has the DNA TGCGCCAGCAGCTTCACAGGGGGTGATGAGCAGTTCTTC. It yields the protein CASSFTGGDEQFF. The chain combines TRBV5-1 with TRBJ2-1; 8 bases align to TRBD1. In germline, CDR1 is SGHRS, CDR2 YFSETQ. Germline trimming cut 2 bases from V and 8 bases from J; bases unmatched to any gene: 3. The CDR3 runs 13 residues.

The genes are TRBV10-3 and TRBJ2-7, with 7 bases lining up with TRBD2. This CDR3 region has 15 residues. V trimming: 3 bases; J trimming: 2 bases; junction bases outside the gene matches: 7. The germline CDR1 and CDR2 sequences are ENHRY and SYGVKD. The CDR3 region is CAISDGGGRPYEQYF. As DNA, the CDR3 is TGTGCCATCAGTGATGGGGGAGGGCGCCCCTACGAGCAGTACTTC.

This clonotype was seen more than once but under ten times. The CDR3 DNA reads as TGTGCCAGCGGGGTCGGGGACTGGATATATGGCTACACCTTC. Protein product: CASGVGDWIYGYTF. J is TRBJ1-2 and V is TRBV12-3 or TRBV12-4; possible D gene TRBD1, 5 bases. The germline V and J ends were trimmed by 8 bases and 5 bases, with 18 bases remaining between them. This CDR3 region has 14 residues.

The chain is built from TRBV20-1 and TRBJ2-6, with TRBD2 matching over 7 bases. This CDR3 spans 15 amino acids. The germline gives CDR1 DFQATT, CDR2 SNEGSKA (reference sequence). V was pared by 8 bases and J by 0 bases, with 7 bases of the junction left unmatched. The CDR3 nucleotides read TGCAGTACCCCGGGAGGACACTCTGGGGCCAACGTCCTGACTTTC. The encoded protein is CSTPGGHSGANVLTF.

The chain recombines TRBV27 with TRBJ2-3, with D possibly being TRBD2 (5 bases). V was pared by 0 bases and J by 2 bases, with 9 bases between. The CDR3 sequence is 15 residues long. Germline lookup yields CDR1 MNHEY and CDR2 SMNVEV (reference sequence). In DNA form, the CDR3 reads TGTGCCAGCAGTTTATCGAGGGCAGCCACAGATACGCAGTATTTT. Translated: CASSLSRAATDTQYF.

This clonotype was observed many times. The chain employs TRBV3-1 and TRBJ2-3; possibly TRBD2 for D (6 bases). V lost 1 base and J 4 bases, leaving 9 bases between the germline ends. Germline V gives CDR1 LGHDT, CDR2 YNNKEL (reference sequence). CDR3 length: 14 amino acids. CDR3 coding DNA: TGTGCCAGCAGCCAAGCCGGGAGTGCAGATACGCAGTATTTT. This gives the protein CASSQAGSADTQYF.

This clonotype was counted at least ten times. As DNA, the CDR3 is TGTGCCAGCAGAGGGGAGGGGATGAACACTGAAGCTTTCTTT. Amino acids: CASRGEGMNTEAFF. The genes are TRBV7-9 and TRBJ1-1, with a possible D match to TRBD1 (5 bases). The CDR3 has 14 amino acids. V was trimmed by 6 bases and J by 0 bases, leaving 11 bases between them. Germline CDR1 is SEHNR and CDR2 is FQNEAQ (reference sequence).

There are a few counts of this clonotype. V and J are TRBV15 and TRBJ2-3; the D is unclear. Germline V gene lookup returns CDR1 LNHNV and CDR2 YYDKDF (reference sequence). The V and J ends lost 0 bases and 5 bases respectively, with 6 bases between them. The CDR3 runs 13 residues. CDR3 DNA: TGTGCCACCAGCAGAGATTTGGGAGATACGCAGTATTTT. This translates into CATSRDLGDTQYF. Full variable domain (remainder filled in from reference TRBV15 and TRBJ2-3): DAMVIQNPRYQVTQFGKPVTLSCSQTLNHNVMYWYQQKSSQAPKLLFHYYDKDFNNEADTPDNFQSRRPNTSFCFLDIRSPGLGDTAMYLCATSRDLGDTQYFGPGTRLTVL.

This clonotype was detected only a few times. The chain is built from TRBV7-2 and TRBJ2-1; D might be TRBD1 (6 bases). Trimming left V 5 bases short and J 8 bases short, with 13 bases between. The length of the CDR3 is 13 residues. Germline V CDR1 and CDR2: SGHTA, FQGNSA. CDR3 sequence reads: CASSGRQAHEQFF. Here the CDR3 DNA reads TGTGCCAGCAGCGGACGACAGGCCCATGAGCAGTTCTTC.

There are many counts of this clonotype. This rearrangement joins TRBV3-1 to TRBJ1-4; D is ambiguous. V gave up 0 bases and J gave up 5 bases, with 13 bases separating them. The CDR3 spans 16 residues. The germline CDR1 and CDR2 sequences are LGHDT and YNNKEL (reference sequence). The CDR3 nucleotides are TGTGCCAGCAGCCAAGATTGGGTCGGAGAGAATGAAAAACTGTTTTTT. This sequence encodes CASSQDWVGENEKLFF.

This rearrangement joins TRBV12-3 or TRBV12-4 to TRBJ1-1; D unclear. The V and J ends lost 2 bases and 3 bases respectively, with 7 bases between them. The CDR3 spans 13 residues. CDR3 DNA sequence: TGTGCCAGCAGTTTAAGTTCGGACACTGAAGCTTTCTTT. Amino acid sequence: CASSLSSDTEAFF.

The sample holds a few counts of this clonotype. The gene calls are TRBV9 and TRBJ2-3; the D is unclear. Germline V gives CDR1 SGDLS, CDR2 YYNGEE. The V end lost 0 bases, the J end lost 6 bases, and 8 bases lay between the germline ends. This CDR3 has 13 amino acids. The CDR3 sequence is CASSVDGRDTQYF. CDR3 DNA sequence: TGTGCCAGCAGCGTAGATGGTCGGGATACGCAGTATTTT.

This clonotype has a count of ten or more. The CDR3 sequence is CAWRPRTGGSGTLYGNTIYF. For the CDR3, the DNA is TGTGCCTGGCGGCCCCGGACAGGGGGCTCCGGAACGCTCTACGGAAACACCATATATTTT. J is TRBJ1-3 and V is TRBV30, with TRBD1 matching over 11 bases. This CDR3 has 20 residues. With 5 bases clipped from V and 4 bases from J, the junction kept 22 bases outside the gene matches. CDR1 is GTSNPN and CDR2 is SVGIG in the germline V gene (reference sequence).

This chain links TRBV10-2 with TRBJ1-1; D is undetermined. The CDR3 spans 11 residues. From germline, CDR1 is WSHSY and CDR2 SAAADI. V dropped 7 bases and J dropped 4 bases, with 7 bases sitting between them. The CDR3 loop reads CASIGSTEAFF. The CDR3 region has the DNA TGCGCCAGCATTGGGAGCACTGAAGCTTTCTTT.

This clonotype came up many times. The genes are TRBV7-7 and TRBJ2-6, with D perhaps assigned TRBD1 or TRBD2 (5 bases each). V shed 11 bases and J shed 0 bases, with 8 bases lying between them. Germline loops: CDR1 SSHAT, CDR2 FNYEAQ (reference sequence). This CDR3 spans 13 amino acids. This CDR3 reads CAVGVSGANVLTF. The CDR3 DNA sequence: TGTGCCGTGGGGGTCTCTGGGGCCAACGTCCTGACTTTC.

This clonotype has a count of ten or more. In nucleotides, the CDR3 is TGTGCCAGCAGCTTAGAGGCGTCAGGCTTCAATCAGCCCCAGCATTTT. Translation: CASSLEASGFNQPQHF. The J gene is TRBJ1-5, the V gene TRBV7-8, with D unresolved. Germline values: CDR1 SGHVS, CDR2 FQNEAQ. The V and J ends lost 1 base and 3 bases respectively, with 13 bases between them. This CDR3 spans 16 amino acids.

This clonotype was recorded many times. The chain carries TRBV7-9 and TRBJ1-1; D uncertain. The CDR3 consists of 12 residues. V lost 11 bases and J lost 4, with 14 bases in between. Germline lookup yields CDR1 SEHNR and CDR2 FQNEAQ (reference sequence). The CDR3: CASRVGSTEAFF. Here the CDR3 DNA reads TGTGCCTCCCGAGTGGGGAGCACTGAAGCTTTCTTT.

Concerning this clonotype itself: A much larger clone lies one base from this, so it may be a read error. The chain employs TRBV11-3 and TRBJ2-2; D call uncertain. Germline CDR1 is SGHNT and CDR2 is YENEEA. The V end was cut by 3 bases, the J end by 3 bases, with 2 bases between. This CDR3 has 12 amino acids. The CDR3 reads CASSLYTGELFF. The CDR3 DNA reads TGTGCCAGCAGCTTGTACACCGGGGAGCTGTTTTTT.

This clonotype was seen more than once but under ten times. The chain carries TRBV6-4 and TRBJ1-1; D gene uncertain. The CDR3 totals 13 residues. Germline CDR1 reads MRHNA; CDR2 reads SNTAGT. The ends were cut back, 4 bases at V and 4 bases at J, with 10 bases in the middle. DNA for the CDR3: TGTGCCAGCAGTGTCGAGGAGGGCACTGAAGCTTTCTTT. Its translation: CASSVEEGTEAFF.

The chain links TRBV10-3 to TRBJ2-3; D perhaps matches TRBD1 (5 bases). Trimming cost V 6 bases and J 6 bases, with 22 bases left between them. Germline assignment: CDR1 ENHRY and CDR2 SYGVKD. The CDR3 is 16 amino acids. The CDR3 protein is CAIREAGFAQLDTQYF. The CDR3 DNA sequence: TGTGCCATCAGGGAAGCAGGGTTTGCACAATTGGATACGCAGTATTTT.

The CDR3 spells CSARPGASNTGELFF. DNA of the CDR3: TGCAGTGCTAGACCGGGGGCATCGAACACCGGGGAGCTGTTTTTT. The chain links TRBV20-1 to TRBJ2-2, with D tentatively TRBD1 or TRBD2 (6 bases each). Trimming removed 2 bases at V and 0 bases at J, with 10 bases between. Germline CDR1 is DFQATT and CDR2 is SNEGSKA (reference sequence). The CDR3 is 15 residues long.

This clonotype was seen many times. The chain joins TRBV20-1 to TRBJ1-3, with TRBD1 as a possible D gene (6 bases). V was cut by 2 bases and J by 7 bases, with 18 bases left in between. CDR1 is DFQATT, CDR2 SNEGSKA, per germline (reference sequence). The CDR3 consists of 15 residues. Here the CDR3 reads CSARPGQSGRNTIYF. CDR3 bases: TGCAGTGCTAGACCCGGACAGAGCGGGCGCAACACCATATATTTT.

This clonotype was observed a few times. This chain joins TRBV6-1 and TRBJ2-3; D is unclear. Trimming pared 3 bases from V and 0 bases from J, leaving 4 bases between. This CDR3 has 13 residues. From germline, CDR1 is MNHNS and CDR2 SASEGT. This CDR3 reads CASSDLSTDTQYF. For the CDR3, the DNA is TGTGCCAGCAGTGATCTCAGCACAGATACGCAGTATTTT.

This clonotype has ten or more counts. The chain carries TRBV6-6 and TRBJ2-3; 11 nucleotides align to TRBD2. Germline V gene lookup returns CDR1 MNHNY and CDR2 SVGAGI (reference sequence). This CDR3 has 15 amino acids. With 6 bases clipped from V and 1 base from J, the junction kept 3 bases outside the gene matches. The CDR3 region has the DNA TGTGCCAGCAGCTTACTAGCGGGAGGCACAGATACGCAGTATTTT. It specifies CASSLLAGGTDTQYF.

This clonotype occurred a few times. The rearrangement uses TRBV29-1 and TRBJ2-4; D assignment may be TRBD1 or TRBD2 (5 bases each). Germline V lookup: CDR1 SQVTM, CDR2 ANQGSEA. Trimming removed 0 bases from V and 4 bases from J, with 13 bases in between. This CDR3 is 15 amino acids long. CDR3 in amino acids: CSVEDHVGPKNIQYF. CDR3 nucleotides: TGCAGCGTTGAAGATCATGTGGGACCTAAAAACATTCAGTACTTC.